This passage covers 17 T cell receptor beta chains from one sample sequenced in a study of cytotoxic CD8 clonotypes in ibrutinib-treated CLL. Produced via immunoSEQ multiplex PCR; TCRdb's table is partial and in-frame only. The top ten clones hold 7.6% of a sample with over 130,000 clones, approximately 80% of them seen once. The starting material was PBMCs, obtained after 36 months of ibrutinib treatment. Receptors originate from a human donor with chronic lymphocytic leukemia.

CDR3 loop: CAIGETDSNQPQHF. The CDR3 nucleotides are TGTGCCATCGGCGAAACGGATAGCAATCAGCCCCAGCATTTT. J is TRBJ1-5 and V is TRBV10-3; D gene ambiguous. V was clipped by 8 bases and J by 0 bases, with 11 bases between them. This CDR3 is 14 amino acids long. CDR1 is ENHRY, CDR2 SYGVKD, per germline.

The chain links TRBV9 to TRBJ1-2; TRBD1 aligns across 11 bases. Per germline, CDR1 SGDLS and CDR2 YYNGEE. The CDR3 sequence is 16 residues long. The V and J ends lost 3 bases and 8 bases, in that order; junction bases with no gene match: 12. The CDR3 nucleotides read TGTGCCAGCAGCGCCGCCGGGACAGGGGGTTACTTGGGCTACACCTTC. The encoded protein is CASSAAGTGGYLGYTF.

The chain employs TRBV19 and TRBJ1-2; 11 bases align to TRBD1. CDR1 is LNHDA and CDR2 is SQIVND in the germline V gene (reference sequence). V dropped 10 bases and J dropped 7; count of bases not matched to a gene: 8. CDR3 length: 13 residues. CDR3 DNA sequence: TGTGCCACAGCGGACAGGGGGCGCGGTGGCTACACCTTC. This encodes CATADRGRGGYTF. Full variable domain (rest looked up from reference TRBV19 and TRBJ1-2): DGGITQSPKYLFRKEGQNVTLSCEQNLNHDAMYWYRQDPGQGLRLIYYSQIVNDFQKGDIAEGYSVSREKKESFPLTVTSAQKNPTAFYLCATADRGRGGYTFGSGTRLTVV.

The chain uses TRBV6-5 and TRBJ2-7, with D possibly being TRBD1 or TRBD2 (5 bases each). The CDR3 contains 10 residues. Trimming cost V 6 bases and J 8 bases, with 8 bases left between them. In germline, CDR1 is MNHEY, CDR2 SVGAGI. Here the CDR3 reads CASSPGQQYF. CDR3 in DNA: TGTGCCAGCAGCCCGGGACAGCAGTACTTC.

The chain links TRBV5-4 to TRBJ2-7; a weak D match, TRBD1 (6 bases). Deletions cut 3 bases from V and 6 bases from J, with 13 bases between. This CDR3 region has 13 residues. Germline-derived CDR1 and CDR2 are SGHNT and YYREEE (reference sequence). Here the CDR3 reads CASSSRQVGEQYF. The CDR3 DNA sequence: TGTGCCAGCAGCTCCCGACAGGTAGGCGAGCAGTACTTC.

This clone was counted a single time. A much larger clone is a single base away; this may be a read error. V is TRBV10-2 and J is TRBJ2-5, with TRBD2 identical over 12 bases. V trimming: 7 bases; J trimming: 4 bases; junction bases outside the gene matches: 4. Germline V gives CDR1 WSHSY, CDR2 SAAADI. This CDR3 comprises 14 residues. CDR3 in amino acids: CASKLAGGGETQYF. CDR3 sequence (DNA): TGCGCCAGCAAACTAGCGGGGGGCGGAGAGACCCAGTACTTC.

This clone has more than one count but fewer than ten. The V gene is TRBV18, the J gene TRBJ1-6; D is perhaps TRBD1 (5 bases). The V gene's germline CDR1 is KGHSH and CDR2 LQKENI. The CDR3 runs 15 residues. Trimming cost V 5 bases and J 7 bases, with 15 bases left between them. The CDR3 is CASSSRTTLNSPLHF. CDR3 sequence (DNA): TGTGCCAGCTCATCCCGGACAACTTTGAATTCACCCCTCCACTTT.

For the CDR3, the DNA is TGTGCCAGCAGCTTAAACACCCCCCACCGACGGGATGGCTACACCTTC. This encodes CASSLNTPHRRDGYTF. The chain combines TRBV11-2 with TRBJ1-2; D is ambiguous. Germline loops: CDR1 SGHAT, CDR2 FQNNGV. The V gene lost 2 bases and the J gene lost 6 bases, with 19 bases spanning the gap. There are 16 residues in the CDR3. The full variable domain, completed using reference TRBV11-2 and TRBJ1-2, is EAGVAQSPRYKIIEKRQSVAFWCNPISGHATLYWYQQILGQGPKLLIQFQNNGVVDDSQLPKDRFSAERLKGVDSTLKIQPAKLEDSAVYLCASSLNTPHRRDGYTFGSGTRLTVV.

The CDR3: CAIKITGGDTQYF. The CDR3 DNA follows: TGTGCCATCAAAATAACGGGAGGAGATACGCAGTATTTT. The rearrangement uses TRBV10-3 and TRBJ2-3, with 7 positions matching TRBD2. V was clipped by 7 bases and J by 5 bases; unmatched bases: 6. Per germline, CDR1 ENHRY and CDR2 SYGVKD. This CDR3 is built from 13 residues.

The chain joins TRBV28 to TRBJ2-2; D gene ambiguous. This CDR3 has 13 residues. The V gene's germline CDR1 is MDHEN and CDR2 SYDVKM. The V end lost 4 bases, the J end lost 2 bases, and 5 bases lay between the germline ends. In nucleotides, the CDR3 is TGTGCCAGCAGTTCCACTAACACCGGGGAGCTGTTTTTT. This gives the protein CASSSTNTGELFF.

The chain combines TRBV7-9 with TRBJ2-5, with D unclear. CDR3 length equals 13 residues. The V gene lost 3 bases and the J gene lost 3 bases, with 8 bases spanning the gap. Germline CDR1 is SEHNR and CDR2 is FQNEAQ (reference sequence). The CDR3 DNA is TGTGCCAGCAGCTTGGACGGAAAAGAGACCCAGTACTTC. Amino acids: CASSLDGKETQYF. The full variable domain, rest sourced from reference TRBV7-9 and TRBJ2-5, is DTGVSQNPRHKITKRGQNVTFRCDPISEHNRLYWYRQTLGQGPEFLTYFQNEAQLEKSRLLSDRFSAERPKGSFSTLEIQRTEQGDSAMYLCASSLDGKETQYFGPGTRLLVL.

As to this clone: A far more abundant clone sits one base away, making this likely a read error. The chain links TRBV7-2 to TRBJ2-7; 9 bases are a match to TRBD2. Germline V gene sequence: CDR1 SGHTA, CDR2 FQGNSA. The CDR3 sequence is 16 residues long. The ends lost 5 bases at V and 6 bases at J; junction bases unmatched: 14. This CDR3 reads CASSQRAGGMTSEQYF. CDR3 DNA: TGTGCCAGCAGCCAACGAGCGGGGGGTATGACGAGCGAGCAGTACTTC.

CDR3 sequence: CASSFGYGAVEFDLHF. The CDR3 DNA reads as TGCGCCAGCAGCTTCGGCTACGGGGCGGTTGAGTTTGACCTCCACTTT. V and J are TRBV5-1 and TRBJ1-6, with a weak D call TRBD1 (5 bases). Germline V gene sequence: CDR1 SGHRS, CDR2 YFSETQ. The CDR3 consists of 16 residues. The V end lost 2 bases, the J end lost 15 bases, and 24 bases lay between the germline ends.

The CDR3: CASSRGTIPPDTQYF. CDR3 sequence (DNA): TGCGCCAGCAGCCGCGGGACCATCCCCCCAGATACGCAGTATTTT. This chain joins TRBV4-1 and TRBJ2-3; the D gene is possibly TRBD2 (6 bases). Germline CDR1 is MGHRA and CDR2 is YSYEKL. V lost 4 bases to trimming and J lost 4 bases, with 15 bases between them. The CDR3 consists of 15 residues.

This clone showed up just a few times. The rearrangement links TRBV2 to TRBJ1-4; D not resolved. The V end was cut by 11 bases, the J end by 4 bases, with 20 bases between. The CDR3 is made up of 15 amino acids. Germline CDR1 and CDR2: SNHLY and FYNNEI. DNA of the CDR3: TGTGCCGTCGAGGACCGACCCCCATTTAATGAAAAACTGTTTTTT. This gives the protein CAVEDRPPFNEKLFF.

This clone is a singleton in its sample. This chain joins TRBV29-1 and TRBJ2-2; 7 bases are a match to TRBD1. Germline lookup yields CDR1 SQVTM and CDR2 ANQGSEA. J was trimmed by 5 bases and V by 4 bases; bases with no gene match: 7. CDR3 length: 14 residues. The CDR3 protein is CSVALGQRTGELFF. DNA for the CDR3: TGCAGCGTTGCGCTGGGACAGCGTACCGGGGAGCTGTTTTTT.

A single count supports this clone. This sample includes further DNA sequences coding for the same CDR3. CDR3 residues: CASSLSGYEQYF. The CDR3 region has the DNA TGCGCCAGCAGCTTGTCGGGCTACGAGCAGTACTTC. The chain has TRBV5-1 and TRBJ2-7; D gene unclear. The CDR3 has 12 amino acids. V was clipped by 1 base and J by 3 bases, with 5 bases between them. Germline V gene sequence: CDR1 SGHRS, CDR2 YFSETQ.